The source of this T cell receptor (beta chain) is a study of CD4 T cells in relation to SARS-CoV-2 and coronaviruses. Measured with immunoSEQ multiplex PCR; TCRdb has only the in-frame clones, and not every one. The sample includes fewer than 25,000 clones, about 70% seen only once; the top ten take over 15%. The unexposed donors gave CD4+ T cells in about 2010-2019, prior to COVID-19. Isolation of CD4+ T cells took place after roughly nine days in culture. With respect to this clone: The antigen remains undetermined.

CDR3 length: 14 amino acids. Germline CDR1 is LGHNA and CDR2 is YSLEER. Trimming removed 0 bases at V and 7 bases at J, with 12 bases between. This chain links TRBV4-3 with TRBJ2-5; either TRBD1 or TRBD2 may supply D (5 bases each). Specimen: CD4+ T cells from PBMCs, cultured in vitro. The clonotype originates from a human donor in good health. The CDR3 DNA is TGCGCCAGCAGCCAAGACCACGGGACCTCGACCCAGTACTTC. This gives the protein CASSQDHGTSTQYF.